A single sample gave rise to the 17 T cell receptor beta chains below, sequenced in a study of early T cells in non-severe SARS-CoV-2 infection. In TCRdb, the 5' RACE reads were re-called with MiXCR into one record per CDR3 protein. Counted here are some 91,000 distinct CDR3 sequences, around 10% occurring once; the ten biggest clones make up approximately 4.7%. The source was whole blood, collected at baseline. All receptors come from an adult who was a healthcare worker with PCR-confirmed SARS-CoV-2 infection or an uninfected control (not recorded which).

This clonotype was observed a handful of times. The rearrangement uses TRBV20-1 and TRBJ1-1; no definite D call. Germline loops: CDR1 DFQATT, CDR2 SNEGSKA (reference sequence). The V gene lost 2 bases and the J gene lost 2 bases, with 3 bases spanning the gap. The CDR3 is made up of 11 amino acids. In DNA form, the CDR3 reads TGCAGTGCTAGATATAACACTGAAGCTTTCTTT. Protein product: CSARYNTEAFF.

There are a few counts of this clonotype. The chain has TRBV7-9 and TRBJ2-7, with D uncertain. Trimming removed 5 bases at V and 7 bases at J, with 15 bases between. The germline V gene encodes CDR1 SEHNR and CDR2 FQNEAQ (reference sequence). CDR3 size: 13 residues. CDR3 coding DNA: TGTGCCAGCAGCCCCCGACCGCCCTGGGAGCAGTACTTC. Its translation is CASSPRPPWEQYF.

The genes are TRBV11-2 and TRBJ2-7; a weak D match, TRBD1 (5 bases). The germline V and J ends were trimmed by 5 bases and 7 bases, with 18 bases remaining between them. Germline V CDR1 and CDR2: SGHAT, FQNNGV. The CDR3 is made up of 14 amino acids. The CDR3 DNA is TGTGCCAGCAGCGCACAACCACAGGCAGGGGAGCAGTACTTC. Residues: CASSAQPQAGEQYF.

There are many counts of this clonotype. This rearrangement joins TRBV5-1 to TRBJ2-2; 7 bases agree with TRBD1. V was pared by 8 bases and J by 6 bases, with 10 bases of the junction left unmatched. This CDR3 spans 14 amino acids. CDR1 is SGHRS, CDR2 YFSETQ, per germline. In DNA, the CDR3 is TGCGCCAGTTCCTCCGACAGGGCGGCCGGGGAGCTGTTTTTT. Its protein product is CASSSDRAAGELFF.

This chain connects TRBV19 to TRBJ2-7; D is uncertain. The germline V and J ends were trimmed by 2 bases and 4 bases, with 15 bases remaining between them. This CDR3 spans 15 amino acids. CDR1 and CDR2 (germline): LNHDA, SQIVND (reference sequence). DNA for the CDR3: TGTGCCAGTAGTATAACGAACGGGCCTGGGTACGAGCAGTACTTC. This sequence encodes CASSITNGPGYEQYF.

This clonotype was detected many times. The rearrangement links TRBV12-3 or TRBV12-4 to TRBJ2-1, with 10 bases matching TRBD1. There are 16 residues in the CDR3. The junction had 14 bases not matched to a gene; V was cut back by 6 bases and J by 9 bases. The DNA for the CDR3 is TGTGCCAGCAGGACTCCGGGACAGGGGAGAGGAAGTGAGCAGTTCTTC. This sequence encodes CASRTPGQGRGSEQFF.

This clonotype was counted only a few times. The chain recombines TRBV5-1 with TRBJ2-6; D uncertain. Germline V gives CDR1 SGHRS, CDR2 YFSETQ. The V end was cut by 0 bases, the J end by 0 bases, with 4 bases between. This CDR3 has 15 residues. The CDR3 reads CASSLVISGANVLTF. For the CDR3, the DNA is TGCGCCAGCAGCTTGGTAATCTCTGGGGCCAACGTCCTGACTTTC.

The CDR3 DNA is TGCGCCAGCAGCTTTCTTGGGAAAACCGGGGAGCTGTTTTTT. Protein product: CASSFLGKTGELFF. V is TRBV5-1 and J is TRBJ2-2; D unresolved. CDR3 length equals 14 residues. V was pared by 2 bases and J by 5 bases, with 10 bases between. Per the germline V gene, CDR1 is SGHRS and CDR2 is YFSETQ.

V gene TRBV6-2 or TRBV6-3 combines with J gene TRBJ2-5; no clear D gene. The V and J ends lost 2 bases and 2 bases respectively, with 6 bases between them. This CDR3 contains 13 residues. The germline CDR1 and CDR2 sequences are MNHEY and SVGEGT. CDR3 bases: TGTGCCAGCAGTTACGACGGACAAGAGACCCAGTACTTC. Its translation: CASSYDGQETQYF.

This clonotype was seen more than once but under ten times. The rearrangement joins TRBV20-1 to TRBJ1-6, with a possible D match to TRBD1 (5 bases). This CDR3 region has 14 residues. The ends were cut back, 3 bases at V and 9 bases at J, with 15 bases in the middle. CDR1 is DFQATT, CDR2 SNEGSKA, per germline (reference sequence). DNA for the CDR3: TGCAGTGCTAGGGCAGGGTACGCGGGTTCACCCCTCCACTTT. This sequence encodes CSARAGYAGSPLHF.

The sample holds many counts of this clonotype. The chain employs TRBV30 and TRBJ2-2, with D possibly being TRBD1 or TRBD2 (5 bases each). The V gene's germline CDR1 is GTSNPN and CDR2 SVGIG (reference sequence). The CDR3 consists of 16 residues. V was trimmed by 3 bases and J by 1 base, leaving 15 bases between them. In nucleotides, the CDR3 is TGTGCCTGGAGCGCCTCCGGGACGGTGAACACCGGGGAGCTGTTTTTT. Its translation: CAWSASGTVNTGELFF.

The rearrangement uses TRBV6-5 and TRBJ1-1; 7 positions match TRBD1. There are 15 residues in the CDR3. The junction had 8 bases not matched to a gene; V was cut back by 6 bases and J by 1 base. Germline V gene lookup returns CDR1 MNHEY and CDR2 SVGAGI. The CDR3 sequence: CASRHARTGNTEAFF. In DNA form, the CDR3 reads TGTGCCAGCAGACACGCGAGGACAGGGAACACTGAAGCTTTCTTT.

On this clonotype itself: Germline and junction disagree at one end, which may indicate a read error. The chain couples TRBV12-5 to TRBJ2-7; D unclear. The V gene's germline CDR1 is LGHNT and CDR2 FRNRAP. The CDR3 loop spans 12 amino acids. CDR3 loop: CASVLLGYEQYF. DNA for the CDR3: TGTGCTAGTGTTTTGCTGGGGTACGAGCAGTACTTC. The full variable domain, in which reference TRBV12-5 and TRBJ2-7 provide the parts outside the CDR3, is DARVTQTPRHKVTEMGQEVTMRCQPILGHNTVFWYRQTMMQGLELLAYFRNRAPLDDSGMPKDRFSAEMPDATLATLKIQPSEPRDSAVYFCASVLLGYEQYFGPGTRLTVT.

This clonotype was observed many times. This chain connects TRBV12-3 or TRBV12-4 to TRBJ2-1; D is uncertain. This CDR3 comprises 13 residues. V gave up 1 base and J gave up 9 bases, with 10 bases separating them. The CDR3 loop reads CASSLVSSTEQFF. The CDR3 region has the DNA TGTGCCAGCAGTTTAGTTAGCAGCACTGAGCAGTTCTTC.

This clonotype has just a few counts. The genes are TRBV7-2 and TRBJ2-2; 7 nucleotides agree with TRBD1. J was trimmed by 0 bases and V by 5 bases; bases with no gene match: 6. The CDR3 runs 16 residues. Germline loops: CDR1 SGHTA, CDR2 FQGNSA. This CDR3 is CASSRSGTANTGELFF. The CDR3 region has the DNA TGTGCCAGCAGCCGATCCGGGACAGCGAACACCGGGGAGCTGTTTTTT.

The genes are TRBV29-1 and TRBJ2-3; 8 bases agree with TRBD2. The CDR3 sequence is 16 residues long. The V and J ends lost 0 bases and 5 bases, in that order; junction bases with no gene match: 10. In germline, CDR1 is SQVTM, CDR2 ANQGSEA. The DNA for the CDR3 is TGCAGCGTTGAAGATCGGGGGGGAAGCGCTAGAGATACGCAGTATTTT. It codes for CSVEDRGGSARDTQYF.

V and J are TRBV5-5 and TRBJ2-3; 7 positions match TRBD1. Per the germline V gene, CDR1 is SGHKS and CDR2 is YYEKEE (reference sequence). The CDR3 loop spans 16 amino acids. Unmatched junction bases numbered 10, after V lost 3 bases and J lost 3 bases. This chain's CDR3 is CASSYYPGQLTDTQYF. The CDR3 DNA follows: TGTGCCAGCAGCTACTATCCGGGACAGCTGACAGATACGCAGTATTTT.